This T cell receptor beta chain is drawn from a study of T cell repertoires in cytomegalovirus infection. Study results and limitations: Carriage of CMV together with the relevant HLA was identifiable through cumulative public TCR beta family frequency. In two of eight donors, the top clonotype was HLA-C-restricted CMV-specific.

A few counts support this clonotype. Its specificity is not known. TCRdb re-called the reads with MiXCR, one entry per CDR3 protein. Here the sample spans about 470,000 distinct CDR3 sequences, roughly 46% being singletons. This CDR3 has 15 amino acids. V was shortened by 5 bases and J by 7 bases, with 18 bases between the two germline ends. Germline-derived CDR1 and CDR2 are LNHDA and SQIVND (reference sequence). The genes are TRBV19 and TRBJ1-5; D is possibly TRBD1 (6 bases). This clonotype originated in a human donor in good health (CMV status not recorded). Some clones in this sample may be carry-over from other donors' samples. The sequences come from cultured PBMCs, collected from culture after CMV antigen stimulation. CDR3 protein: CASSSKAGGEQPQHF. CDR3 nucleotides: TGTGCCAGTAGTTCCAAAGCGGGGGGCGAACAGCCCCAGCATTTT.